The sequence of this TCR beta chain was determined in a study of molecular identifiers for immune sequencing clone quantification. Via MiXCR, TCRdb re-called the PCR reads, giving one row per CDR3 protein. The data contain 80,000 to 100,000 distinct CDR3 sequences, around 24% of them seen just once; the ten biggest clones take up more than 0.8%. As concerns this clonotype: A junction boundary mismatches the germline segment, possibly from a read error.

This CDR3 spans 13 amino acids. In the sort, naive CD8 T cells were defined as CD8+CD4-CCR7+CD45RA+. The receptor was derived from a human donor in good health. Some libraries in this study had Jurkat cell RNA spiked in. Sequencing input: naive CD8+ T cells from blood, with Jurkat cell RNA spiked in. Subset: FACS-sorted CD8+CD4-CCR7+CD45RA+ naive T cells. The rearrangement uses TRBV5-3 and TRBJ1-1; no clear D gene. TRBV5-3 is marked as an open reading frame, function uncertain. The CDR3 DNA is TGTGCCAGCAGCTTGGGTCTGATCACTGAAGCTTTCTTT. Protein sequence: CASSLGLITEAFF.